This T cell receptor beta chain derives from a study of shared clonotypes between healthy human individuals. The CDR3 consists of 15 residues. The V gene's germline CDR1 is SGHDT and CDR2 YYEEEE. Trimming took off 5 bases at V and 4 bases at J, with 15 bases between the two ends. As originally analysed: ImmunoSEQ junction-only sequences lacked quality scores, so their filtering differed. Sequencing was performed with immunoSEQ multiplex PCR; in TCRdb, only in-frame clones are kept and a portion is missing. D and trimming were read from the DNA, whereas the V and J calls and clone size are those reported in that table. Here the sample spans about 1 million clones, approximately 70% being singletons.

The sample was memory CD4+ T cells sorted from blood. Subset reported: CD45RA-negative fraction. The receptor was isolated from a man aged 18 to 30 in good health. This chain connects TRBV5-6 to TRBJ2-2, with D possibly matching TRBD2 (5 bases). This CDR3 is CASRTAPAGTGELFF. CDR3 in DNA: TGTGCCAGCAGGACTGCTCCCGCGGGCACCGGGGAGCTGTTTTTT. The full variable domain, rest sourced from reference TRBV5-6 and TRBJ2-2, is DAGVTQSPTHLIKTRGQQVTLRCSPKSGHDTVSWYQQALGQGPQFIFQYYEEEERQRGNFPDRFSGHQFPNYSSELNVNALLLGDSALYLCASRTAPAGTGELFFGEGSRLTVL.